These 28 T cell receptor beta chains share one sample of origin, sequenced in a study of T cell changes during pregnancy in multiple sclerosis. Using immunoSEQ multiplex PCR, the repertoire was profiled, and TCRdb retains in-frame clones only, with some absent. Of more than 85,000 clones listed, roughly nine tenths are singletons. This material consisted of peripheral blood, taken in the second trimester of pregnancy. Every receptor here comes from a female donor with multiple sclerosis, enrolled in a pregnancy study.

This clone was counted a single time. The chain joins TRBV19 to TRBJ1-3, with 7 bases lining up with TRBD1. With 5 bases clipped from V and 5 bases from J, the junction kept 9 bases outside the gene matches. Germline V gives CDR1 LNHDA, CDR2 SQIVND (reference sequence). CDR3 length: 15 residues. DNA for the CDR3: TGTGCCAGTAGTGCCGGACAGGCGAGGAGAAACACCATATATTTT. Residues: CASSAGQARRNTIYF.

This clone was seen once. The chain links TRBV23-1 to TRBJ2-7; possibly TRBD1 for D (5 bases). TRBV23-1 qualifies as an ORF whose function is uncertain. CDR3 size: 19 residues. The V and J ends lost 0 bases and 3 bases respectively, with 24 bases between them. CDR3 sequence (DNA): TGCGCCAGCAGTCAATCTCAGGGTGGCGCCACTTCCTTGGGCTACGAGCAGTACTTC. This sequence encodes CASSQSQGGATSLGYEQYF.

The sample holds a few counts of this clone. The chain couples TRBV19 to TRBJ1-1; 11 bases are shared with TRBD1. CDR1 LNHDA and CDR2 SQIVND come from the germline V gene (reference sequence). The V and J ends lost 6 bases and 5 bases, in that order; junction bases with no gene match: 2. This CDR3 comprises 13 residues. The chain's CDR3 is CASRDRGQTEAFF. As DNA, the CDR3 is TGTGCCAGTAGGGACAGGGGGCAGACTGAAGCTTTCTTT.

The CDR3 spells CASGLVKGMGEAFF. In DNA form, the CDR3 reads TGTGCCAGCGGTCTAGTCAAGGGGATGGGTGAAGCTTTCTTT. The chain combines TRBV7-9 with TRBJ1-1, with D maybe TRBD1 (5 bases). The germline gives CDR1 SEHNR, CDR2 FQNEAQ (reference sequence). V was clipped by 8 bases and J by 7 bases, with 20 bases between them. This CDR3 is 14 amino acids long.

This clone appeared once. The genes are TRBV6-4 and TRBJ1-4, with TRBD1 as a possible D gene (6 bases). V was shortened by 7 bases and J by 5 bases, with 14 bases between the two germline ends. CDR3 length: 14 residues. Germline lookup yields CDR1 MRHNA and CDR2 SNTAGT. For the CDR3, the DNA is TGTGCCAGCAATAGGGACACACGAAATGAAAAACTGTTTTTT. It encodes CASNRDTRNEKLFF.

The CDR3 DNA reads as TGCGCCAGCAGCTTGGACGGCAGGGCCAATGAGCAGTTCTTC. Amino acids: CASSLDGRANEQFF. The V and J genes are TRBV5-1 and TRBJ2-1; D possibly corresponds to TRBD1 (5 bases). V was shortened by 0 bases and J by 6 bases, with 10 bases between the two germline ends. Germline V gene sequence: CDR1 SGHRS, CDR2 YFSETQ. This CDR3 has 14 amino acids.

The chain has TRBV19 and TRBJ1-2, with D perhaps TRBD1 (5 bases). CDR3 length: 11 residues. The germline gives CDR1 LNHDA, CDR2 SQIVND (reference sequence). Trimming stripped 8 bases from V and 2 bases from J, with 6 bases between. This CDR3 is CASWTNYGYTF. The CDR3 bases are TGTGCCAGTTGGACAAACTATGGCTACACCTTC.

In nucleotides, the CDR3 is TGTGCCAGCAGCCCACCCCCTCCGGGACAGGGTAACACTGAAGCTTTCTTT. This translates into CASSPPPPGQGNTEAFF. The gene calls are TRBV9 and TRBJ1-1; TRBD1 matches 9 bases. Losses at the gene ends were 4 bases for V and 2 bases for J; bases not matched to a gene: 12. This CDR3 has 17 residues. Germline-derived CDR1 and CDR2 are SGDLS and YYNGEE.

This chain uses TRBV30 with TRBJ2-3; 7 nucleotides align to TRBD2. Germline-derived CDR1 and CDR2 are GTSNPN and SVGIG (reference sequence). This CDR3 spans 16 amino acids. The J segment lost 1 base and the V segment lost 0 bases, leaving 7 bases of the junction unmatched. The CDR3 sequence is CAWSVTGTSGTDTQYF. CDR3 bases: TGTGCCTGGAGTGTTACAGGCACTAGCGGCACAGATACGCAGTATTTT.

V is TRBV5-1 and J is TRBJ1-2, with 7 bases that match TRBD1. The CDR3 has 17 amino acids. In germline, CDR1 is SGHRS, CDR2 YFSETQ. V shed 4 bases, J shed 1 base, and the junction held 13 bases outside the gene matches. CDR3 sequence: CASSPGQVSFINYGYTF. The CDR3 DNA follows: TGCGCCAGCAGCCCTGGACAGGTGTCCTTTATTAACTATGGCTACACCTTC.

The V call is TRBV30, the J call TRBJ1-3; D ambiguous. The CDR3 runs 13 residues. Trimming removed 2 bases from V and 0 bases from J, with 5 bases in between. The germline V gene has CDR1 GTSNPN and CDR2 SVGIG (reference sequence). The CDR3 spells CAWSPNSGNTIYF. DNA for the CDR3: TGTGCCTGGAGTCCTAACTCTGGAAACACCATATATTTT.

The gene calls are TRBV5-4 and TRBJ1-4, with 7 bases aligning to TRBD1. Germline V gene sequence: CDR1 SGHNT, CDR2 YYREEE (reference sequence). Trimming took 4 bases from V and 7 from J; bases not matched to a gene: 4. The CDR3 totals 13 residues. The CDR3 DNA reads TGTGCCAGCAGCCCGGCAGGGGGTGAAAAACTGTTTTTT. Protein: CASSPAGGEKLFF.

V usage is TRBV11-2 and J usage is TRBJ1-2, with TRBD1 identical over 9 bases. Looked up from germline, CDR1 is SGHAT and CDR2 is FQNNGV. J was trimmed by 4 bases and V by 1 base; bases with no gene match: 10. This CDR3 is built from 17 residues. CDR3 in amino acids: CASSLGTLTGQGYGYTF. The CDR3 DNA follows: TGTGCCAGCAGCTTAGGAACCCTAACGGGACAGGGCTATGGCTACACCTTC.

This clone has a single count. This chain connects TRBV5-1 to TRBJ2-1; 9 nucleotides agree with TRBD2. The CDR3 has 16 amino acids. Per the germline V gene, CDR1 is SGHRS and CDR2 is YFSETQ. Unmatched junction bases numbered 7, after V lost 2 bases and J lost 4 bases. CDR3 sequence: CASSFASGVKYNEQFF. DNA for the CDR3: TGCGCCAGCAGCTTCGCTAGCGGGGTGAAATACAATGAGCAGTTCTTC. Full variable domain (outside the CDR3, taken from reference TRBV5-1 and TRBJ2-1): KAGVTQTPRYLIKTRGQQVTLSCSPISGHRSVSWYQQTPGQGLQFLFEYFSETQRNKGNFPGRFSGRQFSNSRSEMNVSTLELGDSALYLCASSFASGVKYNEQFFGPGTRLTVL.

The chain combines TRBV18 with TRBJ1-1; D perhaps matches TRBD1 (6 bases). Trimming took off 0 bases at V and 7 bases at J, with 15 bases between the two ends. The CDR3 has 15 amino acids. Germline loops: CDR1 KGHSH, CDR2 LQKENI. The CDR3 loop is CASSPPRTVGFEAFF. The CDR3 nucleotides read TGTGCCAGCTCACCACCTAGGACAGTAGGTTTTGAAGCTTTCTTT.

V is TRBV30 and J is TRBJ1-5, with unresolved D. V dropped 0 bases and J dropped 5 bases, with 11 bases sitting between them. Germline CDR1 GTSNPN, CDR2 SVGIG (reference sequence). There are 14 residues in the CDR3. CDR3 amino acids: CAWSVSRGYQPQHF. CDR3 nucleotides: TGTGCCTGGAGTGTAAGTCGCGGCTATCAGCCCCAGCATTTT.

The chain carries TRBV7-2 and TRBJ2-7, with D possibly TRBD2 on 5 matching bases. This CDR3 has 13 amino acids. Trimming stripped 5 bases from V and 2 bases from J, with 10 bases between. Germline V gene lookup returns CDR1 SGHTA and CDR2 FQGNSA. This CDR3 is CASSEGPTYEQYF. The CDR3 nucleotides read TGTGCCAGCAGCGAGGGTCCGACCTACGAGCAGTACTTC.

The chain combines TRBV7-9 with TRBJ2-7; 8 bases match TRBD1. Germline V CDR1 and CDR2: SEHNR, FQNEAQ (reference sequence). Unmatched junction bases numbered 14, after V lost 4 bases and J lost 6 bases. There are 16 residues in the CDR3. The CDR3 region is CASSSLSGQGAGEQYF. CDR3 DNA sequence: TGTGCCAGCAGCTCCCTATCCGGACAGGGCGCCGGCGAGCAGTACTTC.

The chain uses TRBV6-5 and TRBJ1-1; the match to TRBD1 covers 8 bases. CDR3 length equals 15 residues. Trimming removed 6 bases from V and 5 bases from J; junction bases left unmatched: 11. Germline CDR1 MNHEY, CDR2 SVGAGI. This CDR3 reads CASRVSGGANTEAFF. Written as DNA, the CDR3 is TGTGCCAGCAGGGTTTCAGGGGGCGCGAATACTGAAGCTTTCTTT.

V is TRBV6-6 and J is TRBJ2-2, with 8 bases aligning to TRBD1. V shed 4 bases, J shed 1 base, and the junction held 5 bases outside the gene matches. CDR1 is MNHNY and CDR2 is SVGAGI in the germline V gene (reference sequence). The CDR3 is made up of 16 amino acids. CDR3 residues: CASSSNRGRNTGELFF. DNA of the CDR3: TGTGCCAGCAGTTCCAACAGGGGGAGGAACACCGGGGAGCTGTTTTTT.

In this sample, this clone turned up once. This chain joins TRBV5-5 and TRBJ2-7, with TRBD1 as a possible D gene (6 bases). The CDR3 runs to 13 residues. Trimming took 3 bases from V and 7 from J, leaving 14 bases between them. In germline, CDR1 is SGHKS, CDR2 YYEKEE (reference sequence). The CDR3 loop reads CASSSHPDREQYF. CDR3 DNA: TGTGCCAGCAGCTCTCACCCCGACAGGGAGCAGTACTTC.

The rearrangement uses TRBV25-1 and TRBJ1-5, with D tentatively TRBD1 (5 bases). The CDR3 contains 15 residues. Germline-derived CDR1 and CDR2 are MGHDK and SYGVNS. V was shortened by 4 bases and J by 2 bases, with 12 bases between the two germline ends. The chain's CDR3 is CASSASGGGNQPQHF. CDR3 coding DNA: TGTGCCAGCAGTGCCTCGGGAGGGGGCAATCAGCCCCAGCATTTT.

The J gene is TRBJ1-2, the V gene TRBV19, with TRBD1 matching over 7 bases. From germline, CDR1 is LNHDA and CDR2 SQIVND (reference sequence). The CDR3 runs to 14 residues. With V trimmed by 4 bases and J by 6 bases, 8 bases remained unmatched. This CDR3 reads CASSTRQGYDGYTF. CDR3 DNA sequence: TGTGCCAGTAGTACCAGACAGGGATACGATGGCTACACCTTC. Supplemented by reference TRBV19 and TRBJ1-2, the full variable domain reads DGGITQSPKYLFRKEGQNVTLSCEQNLNHDAMYWYRQDPGQGLRLIYYSQIVNDFQKGDIAEGYSVSREKKESFPLTVTSAQKNPTAFYLCASSTRQGYDGYTFGSGTRLTVV.

This rearrangement joins TRBV18 to TRBJ1-2, with D unresolved. Germline values: CDR1 KGHSH, CDR2 LQKENI. Trimming took 3 bases from V and 2 from J, leaving 7 bases between them. CDR3 length: 13 residues. The DNA of the CDR3 is TGTGCCAGCTCACCCCCAGAAAACTATGGCTACACCTTC. Its translation is CASSPPENYGYTF.

This chain uses TRBV18 with TRBJ2-7, with 9 bases that match TRBD1. The CDR3 has 14 amino acids. The V and J ends lost 5 bases and 3 bases, in that order; junction bases with no gene match: 5. The germline gives CDR1 KGHSH, CDR2 LQKENI. The CDR3 bases are TGTGCCAGCTCAGCGACAGGGGGGGGCTACGAGCAGTACTTC. This gives the protein CASSATGGGYEQYF.

V usage is TRBV6-1 and J usage is TRBJ1-2, with TRBD1 as a possible D gene (6 bases). This CDR3 comprises 13 residues. CDR1 and CDR2 (germline): MNHNS, SASEGT. The germline V and J ends were trimmed by 6 bases and 9 bases, with 17 bases remaining between them. The CDR3 DNA follows: TGTGCCAGCAGCCCAATCCGGGGGGGGCGCTACACCTTC. It specifies CASSPIRGGRYTF.

The CDR3 reads CASGAVMNTEAFF. CDR3 DNA: TGTGCCAGTGGGGCGGTCATGAACACTGAAGCTTTCTTT. The rearrangement uses TRBV7-3 and TRBJ1-1, with a weak D call TRBD1 (5 bases). V was cut by 9 bases and J by 0 bases, with 11 bases left in between. The CDR3 totals 13 residues. Germline lookup yields CDR1 SGHTA and CDR2 FQGTGA.

The CDR3 loop reads CASRRSGGPYTGELFF. CDR3 nucleotides: TGTGCCAGTAGGCGTAGCGGGGGGCCCTACACCGGGGAGCTGTTTTTT. The rearrangement joins TRBV19 to TRBJ2-2; TRBD2 agrees at 10 bases. The CDR3 is 16 residues long. Germline V lookup: CDR1 LNHDA, CDR2 SQIVND (reference sequence). V was clipped by 6 bases and J by 3 bases; unmatched bases: 7.